Here is one T cell receptor beta chain with its context. The antigen remains undetermined. This record belongs to a study of cytomegalovirus exposure and HLA in healthy donors. Study conclusions and caveats: In a later analysis, first-cohort TCR clusters were found to tend to co-occur in the approximately 110 validation repertoires. The classifier, whose performance was assessed in both the original and validation cohorts, reportedly diagnosed cytomegalovirus status with high specificity and sensitivity. In vitro data verified a few CMV-associated chains as specific for CMV antigens. The listing of roughly 160 TCR beta chains classed them as cytomegalovirus-associated.

The CDR3 runs 14 residues. The germline CDR1 and CDR2 sequences are LNHNV and YYDKDF (reference sequence). V gave up 0 bases and J gave up 10 bases, with 13 bases separating them. Clones were read by immunoSEQ multiplex PCR, and TCRdb kept only the in-frame ones, dropping some. The data hold over 200,000 clones, with approximately 87% observed a single time. Sequencing was performed on PBMCs. The TCR originated in a young woman in good health and CMV-seronegative. V and J are TRBV15 and TRBJ1-5, with D perhaps TRBD1 (5 bases). CDR3 residues: CATSRDRRRDPQHF. For the CDR3, the DNA is TGTGCCACCAGCAGAGATCGTCGCCGGGACCCCCAGCATTTT.